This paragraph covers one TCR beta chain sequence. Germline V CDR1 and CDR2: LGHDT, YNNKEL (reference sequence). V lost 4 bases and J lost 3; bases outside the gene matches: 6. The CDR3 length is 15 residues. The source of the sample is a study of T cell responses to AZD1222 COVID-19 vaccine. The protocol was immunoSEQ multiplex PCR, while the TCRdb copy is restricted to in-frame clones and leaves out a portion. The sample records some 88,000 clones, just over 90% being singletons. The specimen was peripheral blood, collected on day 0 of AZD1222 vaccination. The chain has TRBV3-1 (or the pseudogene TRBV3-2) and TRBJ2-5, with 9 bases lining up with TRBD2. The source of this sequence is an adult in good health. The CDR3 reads CASSPYLAGEETQYF. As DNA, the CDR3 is TGTGCCAGCAGCCCGTACTTAGCGGGGGAAGAGACCCAGTACTTC.